This entry is about one T cell receptor beta chain. Recovered Cohort 3 donors showed two negative PCRs, clearance, or symptom resolution. This sample is drawn from a study of blood T cell repertoires in COVID-19. For the study at large: The samples span acute and convalescent COVID-19 from the United States, Italy and Spain.

Source study methods: Cell counts per sample came from amplifying reference gene primers. The data were produced by immunoSEQ multiplex PCR, yet TCRdb's version contains in-frame clones alone and is incomplete. The DNA gave D and trimming, while V, J and clone size come from that table. The sample holds nearly 200,000 clones, 89% seen once. Germline lookup yields CDR1 MGHRA and CDR2 YSYEKL. There are 15 residues in the CDR3. V trimming: 1 base; J trimming: 3 bases; junction bases outside the gene matches: 1. Material for sequencing was PBMCs or T cells enriched from blood (not recorded which). This receptor was identified in a woman aged 18-29 years who had recovered from COVID-19. V is TRBV4-1 and J is TRBJ2-7; 12 bases align to TRBD2. Written as DNA, the CDR3 is TGCGCCAGCAGCCAAGGGACTAGCGGGGTCTACGAGCAGTACTTC. Its protein is CASSQGTSGVYEQYF.